One and the same sample provided the 7 T cell receptor beta chains below, sequenced in a study of OX40 agonist ivuxolimab in advanced cancers. Sequencing used immunoSEQ multiplex PCR; TCRdb keeps in-frame clones, though not all of them. The sample consists of about 100,000 clones, 90% of them appearing once. This specimen consisted of CD4+ or CD8+ T cells sorted from blood, obtained in a trial of the OX40 agonist ivuxolimab. The source is an adult with an advanced solid tumor such as melanoma, head and neck, liver or kidney cancer.

The CDR3 nucleotides read TGTGCCAGCAGCTTAGTCCCCAGATACGAGCAGTACTTC. It yields the protein CASSLVPRYEQYF. V usage is TRBV7-2 and J usage is TRBJ2-7; D unresolved. With 1 base removed from V and 4 bases from J, the gap between germline ends came to 8 bases. The CDR3 length is 13 residues. Per the germline V gene, CDR1 is SGHTA and CDR2 is FQGNSA.

V and J are TRBV11-3 and TRBJ1-1, with D possibly TRBD1 on 5 matching bases. Per germline, CDR1 SGHNT and CDR2 YENEEA. V lost 8 bases and J lost 2, with 18 bases in between. The CDR3 contains 15 residues. CDR3 DNA sequence: TGTGCCAGCTCCGCCAGGGCAAGCTCTAACACTGAAGCTTTCTTT. Translation gives CASSARASSNTEAFF.

The chain couples TRBV7-9 to TRBJ1-2, with D maybe TRBD1 (5 bases). V lost 8 bases and J lost 5, with 12 bases in between. Germline CDR1 is SEHNR and CDR2 is FQNEAQ (reference sequence). The length of the CDR3 is 12 residues. The CDR3, as DNA: TGTGCCAGCTCAAGGGGAGGATATGGCTACACCTTC. Its protein is CASSRGGYGYTF.

The chain links TRBV25-1 to TRBJ2-1, with 9 nucleotides matching TRBD1. The CDR3 consists of 15 residues. The V gene's germline CDR1 is MGHDK and CDR2 SYGVNS. Losses at the gene ends were 4 bases for V and 2 bases for J; bases not matched to a gene: 3. The DNA of the CDR3 is TGTGCCAGCAGTGCCTACAGGGGGCCCTACAATGAGCAGTTCTTC. This codes for CASSAYRGPYNEQFF.

The rearrangement uses TRBV30 and TRBJ2-3, with D possibly TRBD2 on 6 matching bases. Trimming took 0 bases from V and 0 from J, leaving 13 bases between them. CDR3 length: 16 amino acids. Germline V gives CDR1 GTSNPN, CDR2 SVGIG (reference sequence). Here the CDR3 DNA reads TGTGCCTGGAGTGTACCCTTAGCGGCGAGCACAGATACGCAGTATTTT. Translated, it gives CAWSVPLAASTDTQYF. Full variable domain (missing parts from reference TRBV30 and TRBJ2-3): SQTIHQWPATLVQPVGSPLSLECTVEGTSNPNLYWYRQAAGRGLQLLFYSVGIGQISSEVPQNLSASRPQDRQFILSSKKLLLSDSGFYLCAWSVPLAASTDTQYFGPGTRLTVL.

The V and J genes are TRBV7-9 and TRBJ1-1; maybe TRBD1 (5 bases). The CDR3 is 13 residues long. V was pared by 8 bases and J by 9 bases, with 19 bases between. Per the germline V gene, CDR1 is SEHNR and CDR2 is FQNEAQ (reference sequence). CDR3 DNA: TGTGCCAGCGCCGTGGGGGGTCGGGGTAAAGCTTTCTTT. It encodes CASAVGGRGKAFF.

The chain carries TRBV2 and TRBJ1-3; D is unresolved. Germline CDR1 reads SNHLY; CDR2 reads FYNNEI. Trimming left V 6 bases short and J 2 bases short, with 5 bases between. CDR3 length: 12 residues. The CDR3 region has the DNA TGTGCCAGCAGACAGCCTGGAAACACCATATATTTT. This gives the protein CASRQPGNTIYF.